This TCR beta chain derives from a study of identifying expanded T cells in peripheral blood. Healthy donors had no documented immune events, such as infections, while sampled. The repertoire was sequenced with immunoSEQ multiplex PCR; TCRdb's copy has only in-frame clones and lacks some. The sample has 100,000 or so clones; around 85% are singletons. The count of this clone is one. The antigen remains unidentified. An end of the junction does not agree with germline; a read error may underlie this. Points from the study as a whole: Differentially abundant clones: about 1.3 between replicates, approximately 15 at roughly 13 days, 19 to 20 at four. Approximately two-week clone count variance significantly increased as total template count grew.

Sequenced input: blood. The source is a person between 18 and 75 years old in good health.

This CDR3 reads CASSPGQGYYGYIF. For the CDR3, the DNA is TGTGCCAGCTCACCGGGACAGGGGTACTATGGCTACATCTTC. The rearrangement links TRBV18 to TRBJ1-2; TRBD1 aligns across 10 bases. Germline V gene lookup returns CDR1 KGHSH and CDR2 LQKENI. The CDR3 sequence is 14 residues long.